This TCR beta chain was sequenced for a study of T cell clones after liver transplantation. Background on the study: Liver transplant recipients had immunosuppression withdrawal attempted within 2 years. Study observations and caveats: Low donor cell numbers restricted donor-reactive repertoire measurement in two subjects. Post-transplant time points were not standardized, so conclusions are preliminary.

Details on this clone: The antigen is unknown.

Germline V gene data show CDR1 as MDHEN and CDR2 as SYDVKM. The length of the CDR3 is 15 residues. Trimming cost V 5 bases and J 8 bases, with 19 bases left between them. Sequenced by immunoSEQ multiplex PCR; TCRdb stores in-frame clones only, minus some. The sample records roughly 120,000 clones, 90% being singletons. This TCR came from a human patient who received a liver transplant. Some T cells may have originated in the graft donor. The sequencing used CD4+ T cells from blood, collected 12 months after liver transplant. The chain recombines TRBV28 with TRBJ1-3, with unresolved D. CDR3: CASSQNDVIRDTIYF. The CDR3 coding sequence is TGTGCCAGCAGTCAGAATGACGTAATCAGAGACACCATATATTTT. The full variable domain, completed using reference TRBV28 and TRBJ1-3, is DVKVTQSSRYLVKRTGEKVFLECVQDMDHENMFWYRQDPGLGLRLIYFSYDVKMKEKGDIPEGYSVSREKKERFSLILESASTNQTSMYLCASSQNDVIRDTIYFGEGSWLTVV.